The 21 T cell receptor beta chains below were found in one sample sequenced in a study of CD8+CD57+ T cells in acquired aplastic anemia. The study profiled TCR beta VDJ and CDR3 using genomic DNA as template. TCRdb reanalysed the reads using MiXCR and keeps one entry per CDR3 protein. The sample yields about 190,000 distinct CDR3 sequences, roughly half seen once. The sequencing input was sorted CD4+, CD8+, or CD8+CD57+ T cells (not recorded which) from PBMCs. The receptors shown here come from a human donor in good health, serving as a control.

The gene calls are TRBV15 and TRBJ1-5; 9 positions match TRBD1. The junction had 6 bases not matched to a gene; V was cut back by 4 bases and J by 5 bases. This CDR3 has 15 residues. From germline, CDR1 is LNHNV and CDR2 YYDKDF (reference sequence). CDR3 region: CATSMGTGTDQPQHF. For the CDR3, the DNA is TGTGCCACCAGCATGGGGACAGGGACGGATCAGCCCCAGCATTTT.

In the case of this clonotype: This CDR3 fails to terminate in the conserved phenylalanine or tryptophan, so it likely reflects a read error. Because the CDR3's place on the DNA is in doubt, the DNA is left out and the CDR3 is given as listed by TCRdb. The genes are TRBV6-1 and TRBJ2-5. Termini included, the CDR3 measures 8 amino acids. CDR1 is MNHNS, CDR2 SASEGT, per germline. CDR3 loop: CASSYSNE.

This clonotype was seen at least ten times. The chain links TRBV9 to TRBJ1-6, with no clear D. Germline CDR1 SGDLS, CDR2 YYNGEE. CDR3 length: 12 residues. V dropped 3 bases and J dropped 7 bases, with 5 bases sitting between them. CDR3 amino acids: CASSGLNSPLHF. The CDR3 nucleotides read TGTGCCAGCAGCGGGCTCAATTCACCCCTCCACTTT.

The chain couples TRBV19 to TRBJ2-2, with 10 positions matching TRBD1. The CDR3 is 14 amino acids. Germline V gene lookup returns CDR1 LNHDA and CDR2 SQIVND (reference sequence). V gave up 5 bases and J gave up 5 bases; unmatched junction bases: 2. In DNA, the CDR3 is TGTGCCAGTAGTGGGGGACAGGGGACCGGGGAGCTGTTTTTT. Protein product: CASSGGQGTGELFF.

The genes are TRBV6-5 and TRBJ1-6; the match to TRBD1 covers 8 bases. This CDR3 spans 16 amino acids. Germline lookup yields CDR1 MNHEY and CDR2 SVGAGI. J lost 7 bases, V lost 0 bases, and 5 bases had no gene match. The DNA for the CDR3 is TGTGCCAGCAGTTACTCAACCACAGGGGGAAATTCACCCCTCCACTTT. Translation: CASSYSTTGGNSPLHF.

This chain connects TRBV7-2 to TRBJ2-6, with D possibly TRBD1 on 6 matching bases. From germline, CDR1 is SGHTA and CDR2 FQGNSA. CDR3 length: 16 amino acids. Between the trimmed V and J ends, which lost 5 bases and 4 bases, there was a span of 15 bases. CDR3 region: CASSLYPGVGANVLTF. The CDR3 DNA follows: TGTGCCAGCAGCCTTTACCCAGGGGTCGGGGCCAACGTCCTGACTTTC.

Many counts were recorded for this clonotype. The rearrangement links TRBV5-8 to TRBJ1-1, with D possibly matching TRBD1 (6 bases). V dropped 0 bases and J dropped 1 base, with 7 bases sitting between them. Germline CDR1 and CDR2: SGHTS and YDEGEE. The CDR3 covers 14 residues. This CDR3 is CASSLGRGNTEAFF. The CDR3 DNA is TGTGCCAGCAGCTTGGGCAGGGGGAACACTGAAGCTTTCTTT.

This clonotype showed up just once. The chain uses TRBV7-3 and TRBJ1-2; 7 nucleotides line up with TRBD1. CDR1 is SGHTA and CDR2 is FQGTGA in the germline V gene. Unmatched junction bases numbered 7, after V lost 6 bases and J lost 0 bases. The CDR3 contains 15 residues. CDR3 in amino acids: CASSWDGTANYGYTF. The CDR3 nucleotides are TGTGCCAGCAGTTGGGACGGGACAGCTAACTATGGCTACACCTTC.

The chain links TRBV10-3 to TRBJ1-6; TRBD1 matches at 7 bases. The V segment lost 0 bases and the J segment 13 bases; nucleotides outside the gene matches: 9. Germline CDR1 ENHRY, CDR2 SYGVKD. This CDR3 is 15 amino acids long. The CDR3 region is CAISESWQGDQPLHF. The CDR3 DNA sequence: TGTGCCATCAGTGAGTCTTGGCAGGGGGATCAGCCCCTCCACTTT.

In its sample, this clonotype was seen once. The V call is TRBV10-3, the J call TRBJ1-5, with no clear D. The CDR3 extends over 17 amino acids. The V end lost 10 bases, the J end lost 4 bases, and 26 bases lay between the germline ends. CDR1 ENHRY and CDR2 SYGVKD come from the germline V gene. Here the CDR3 reads CASSPGRFADANQPQHF. The CDR3 DNA is TGTGCCAGCTCACCGGGGAGGTTCGCCGATGCTAATCAGCCCCAGCATTTT.

This clonotype was detected many times. A clone one base away is much larger, so this may be a read error. The chain employs TRBV15 and TRBJ1-5, with TRBD1 matching over 9 bases. Germline V gives CDR1 LNHNV, CDR2 YYDKDF (reference sequence). The CDR3 is 14 amino acids. CDR3 sequence reads: CAASRGGQGRPQHF. The CDR3 DNA follows: TGTGCCGCCAGCAGGGGGGGACAGGGCCGTCCCCAGCATTTT. The full variable domain, completed using reference TRBV15 and TRBJ1-5, is DAMVIQNPRYQVTQFGKPVTLSCSQTLNHNVMYWYQQKSSQAPKLLFHYYDKDFNNEADTPDNFQSRRPNTSFCFLDIRSPGLGDTAMYLCAASRGGQGRPQHFGDGTRLSIL.

The chain joins TRBV7-8 to TRBJ2-3, with D possibly being TRBD2 (5 bases). Trimming stripped 4 bases from V and 8 bases from J, with 10 bases between. The CDR3 runs to 12 residues. The V gene's germline CDR1 is SGHVS and CDR2 FQNEAQ. The CDR3 here is CASSSLAGTQYF. CDR3 nucleotide sequence: TGTGCCAGCAGCTCCCTTGCGGGTACGCAGTATTTT.

This chain uses TRBV7-9 with TRBJ2-1; a weak D match, TRBD1 (6 bases). Germline V CDR1 and CDR2: SEHNR, FQNEAQ (reference sequence). The germline V and J ends were trimmed by 3 bases and 7 bases, with 10 bases remaining between them. The CDR3 runs to 13 residues. CDR3 sequence reads: CASSFGGQNEQFF. The CDR3 DNA reads as TGTGCCAGCAGCTTTGGTGGACAGAATGAGCAGTTCTTC.

The chain recombines TRBV9 with TRBJ1-1; D may be TRBD1 (6 bases). Germline CDR1 reads SGDLS; CDR2 reads YYNGEE. The V end lost 3 bases, the J end lost 8 bases, and 14 bases lay between the germline ends. The CDR3 loop spans 13 amino acids. As DNA, the CDR3 is TGTGCCAGCAGCGCACGTCAGGGGACAGAAGCTTTCTTT. It is translated as CASSARQGTEAFF.

This clonotype showed up many times. The chain links TRBV10-3 to TRBJ2-3; D might be TRBD1 (6 bases). Trimming removed 6 bases at V and 4 bases at J, with 14 bases between. CDR1 and CDR2 (germline): ENHRY, SYGVKD. CDR3 size: 14 residues. The CDR3 DNA reads TGTGCCATCAGCCAATCGCCAGGGGCAGATACGCAGTATTTT. Amino acids: CAISQSPGADTQYF.

This clonotype was found a few times. With a much larger clone just one base away, this may be a read error. CDR3 amino acids: CAFAGQHNSPLHF. As DNA, the CDR3 is TGTGCCTTCGCGGGACAGCATAATTCACCCCTCCACTTT. The V and J genes are TRBV30 and TRBJ1-6; TRBD1 matches at 7 bases. The CDR3 length is 13 residues. In germline, CDR1 is GTSNPN, CDR2 SVGIG (reference sequence). J gave up 5 bases and V 7 bases, and 5 bases lay outside the gene matches. Variable domain in full (rest from reference TRBV30 and TRBJ1-6): SQTIHQWPATLVQPVGSPLSLECTVEGTSNPNLYWYRQAAGRGLQLLFYSVGIGQISSEVPQNLSASRPQDRQFILSSKKLLLSDSGFYLCAFAGQHNSPLHFGNGTRLTVT.

V and J are TRBV27 and TRBJ1-1; D may be TRBD1 (6 bases). There are 16 residues in the CDR3. Trimming removed 6 bases from V and 3 bases from J, with 20 bases in between. Germline V gives CDR1 MNHEY, CDR2 SMNVEV (reference sequence). The CDR3 loop is CASSATGPKRYTEAFF. CDR3 bases: TGTGCCAGCAGCGCGACAGGCCCCAAGCGGTACACTGAAGCTTTCTTT.

V usage is TRBV10-2 and J usage is TRBJ2-7; 9 bases map to TRBD1. CDR1 is WSHSY and CDR2 is SAAADI in the germline V gene. CDR3 length: 13 residues. The trim removed 7 bases at V and 8 bases at J, leaving 9 bases unmatched. The CDR3, as DNA: TGCGCCAGCAACGCCGGGACAGGGTACAAGCAGTACTTC. Translated, it gives CASNAGTGYKQYF.

This clonotype was observed at least ten times. The chain recombines TRBV5-8 with TRBJ1-1; D is uncertain. The CDR3 has 15 residues. V lost 2 bases to trimming and J lost 1 base, with 12 bases between them. Germline V gene data show CDR1 as SGHTS and CDR2 as YDEGEE. CDR3 sequence: CASSFFLATNTEAFF. DNA of the CDR3: TGTGCCAGCAGCTTTTTCCTGGCGACGAACACTGAAGCTTTCTTT. The complete variable domain, with remaining parts taken from reference TRBV5-8 and TRBJ1-1, reads EAGVTQSPTHLIKTRGQQATLRCSPISGHTSVYWYQQALGLGLQFLLWYDEGEERNRGNFPPRFSGRQFPNYSSELNVNALELEDSALYLCASSFFLATNTEAFFGQGTRLTVV.

This chain connects TRBV2 to TRBJ1-1; a possible D gene is TRBD1 (6 bases). This CDR3 spans 14 amino acids. V lost 9 bases and J lost 7, with 21 bases in between. Germline V lookup: CDR1 SNHLY, CDR2 FYNNEI. This chain's CDR3 is CARVTKWGAGEAFF. The CDR3, as DNA: TGTGCCAGGGTAACTAAATGGGGGGCAGGTGAAGCTTTCTTT.

The V gene is TRBV5-1, the J gene TRBJ1-6; D possibly corresponds to TRBD1 (6 bases). The CDR3 length is 18 residues. The ends were cut back, 4 bases at V and 2 bases at J, with 19 bases in the middle. CDR1 is SGHRS, CDR2 YFSETQ, per germline. CDR3 sequence: CASSLLIGGNPYNSPLHF. CDR3 DNA: TGCGCCAGCAGCCTCCTCATAGGGGGGAATCCCTATAATTCACCCCTCCACTTT.